A selection of T cell receptor beta chains follows, all from one sample in a study of control samples from healthy donors and cancer patients. Clones were read by immunoSEQ multiplex PCR, and TCRdb kept only the in-frame ones, dropping some. The repertoire includes 40,000 to 60,000 clones, roughly 85% of them detected once, and roughly 2.8% sits in the top ten. Sequencing used PBMCs. These receptors were collected from a woman in her forties or fifties with lung cancer. CDR3s include the opening cysteine and the closing phenylalanine or tryptophan. The D gene is left open where the match is weak. For some rows the clone size is stated as once, few or many, or as a class when expanded; others skip it.

NA	TRBV11-2	TRBJ2-7	NA	CASSLGGWGDEQYF	TGTGCCAGCAGCTTAGGTGGCTGGGGAGACGAGCAGTACTTC
NA	TRBV5-4	TRBJ2-3	TRBD1	CASSYRTGTDTQYF	TGTGCCAGCAGCTACCGGACAGGGACAGATACGCAGTATTTT
NA	TRBV6-6	TRBJ1-1	NA	CASSFSTSNTEAFF	TGTGCCAGCAGTTTTAGCACGAGTAACACTGAAGCTTTCTTT
NA	TRBV7-2	TRBJ2-2	NA	CASSSRGAGDTGELFF	TGTGCCAGCAGCTCCCGCGGGGCCGGGGACACCGGGGAGCTGTTTTTT
NA	TRBV7-3	TRBJ2-2	NA	CASSPGTLFTGELFF	TGTGCCAGCAGCCCGGGGACACTATTTACCGGGGAGCTGTTTTTT
NA	TRBV2	TRBJ1-3	NA	CASSPDGNTIYF	TGTGCCAGCAGCCCGGATGGAAACACCATATATTTT
NA	TRBV27	TRBJ2-3	TRBD2	CASSFRPTSGGGDTQYF	TGTGCCAGCAGTTTCCGACCTACTAGCGGGGGTGGAGATACGCAGTATTTT
NA	TRBV4-1	TRBJ1-3	TRBD1	CASSQAGGDSGNTIYF	TGCGCCAGCAGCCAAGCAGGGGGCGACTCTGGAAACACCATATATTTT
NA	TRBV20-1	TRBJ1-2	TRBD1	CSASYRGLANYGYTF	TGCAGTGCTAGTTACAGGGGGCTGGCTAACTATGGCTACACCTTC
NA	TRBV29-1	TRBJ2-3	NA	CSGQTAISTDTQYF	TGCAGCGGCCAAACGGCGATTAGCACAGATACGCAGTATTTT
NA	TRBV9	TRBJ2-1	TRBD1	CASSAHPGQGREQFF	TGTGCCAGCAGCGCACATCCGGGACAGGGGCGTGAGCAGTTCTTC
NA	TRBV21-1	TRBJ1-6	NA	CASDSIHELNNSPLHF	TGTGCCAGCGATTCCATACACGAGCTGAATAATTCACCCCTCCACTTT
once	TRBV10-3	TRBJ1-5	NA	CAISGGSQPQHF	TGTGCCATCAGTGGGGGGAGCCAGCCCCAGCATTTT
NA	TRBV9	TRBJ2-7	NA	CASSVDGSNFWYEQYF	TGTGCCAGCAGCGTAGACGGCAGTAACTTTTGGTACGAGCAGTACTTC
NA	TRBV6-6	TRBJ1-2	TRBD1	CASSRTGGDYGYTF	TGTGCCAGCAGCCGGACAGGGGGCGACTATGGCTACACCTTC
NA	TRBV7-2	TRBJ1-5	NA	CASSLGGGSNQPQHF	TGTGCCAGCAGCTTAGGAGGAGGGAGCAATCAGCCCCAGCATTTT
NA	TRBV5-1	TRBJ1-5	TRBD1	CASSLGTGGNQPQHF	TGCGCCAGCAGCTTGGGGACAGGGGGCAACCAGCCCCAGCATTTT
NA	TRBV21-1	TRBJ1-2	NA	CASSRTGDYPYGYTF	TGTGCCAGCAGCAGGACAGGGGATTATCCCTATGGCTACACCTTC
NA	TRBV15	TRBJ2-4	NA	CATSRIQAAKNIQYF	TGTGCCACCAGCAGAATACAGGCTGCCAAAAACATTCAGTACTTC
NA	TRBV4-2	TRBJ2-7	NA	CASLGESAPGHYSYEQYF	TGTGCCAGCCTGGGTGAGTCTGCCCCGGGACATTACTCCTACGAGCAGTACTTC
NA	TRBV11-2	TRBJ1-1	NA	CASSWGGPEAFF	TGTGCCAGCAGCTGGGGGGGTCCCGAAGCTTTCTTT
NA	TRBV12-3/TRBV12-4	TRBJ2-7	NA	CASSLSGFLEQYF	TGTGCCAGCAGTTTGTCAGGGTTCCTCGAGCAGTACTTC
NA	TRBV30	TRBJ1-1	NA	CAGGGQLNTEAFF	TGTGCCGGGGGGGGGCAGTTGAACACTGAAGCTTTCTTT
NA	TRBV5-1	TRBJ1-1	TRBD1	CASSLGTGNTEAFF	TGCGCCAGCAGCTTGGGGACAGGAAACACTGAAGCTTTCTTT
NA	TRBV25-1	TRBJ1-5	TRBD1	CASSDPGQPHQPQHF	TGTGCCAGCAGTGATCCGGGACAGCCTCATCAGCCCCAGCATTTT
NA	TRBV6-5	TRBJ1-1	TRBD1	CASSPTGATEAFF	TGTGCCAGCAGCCCGACAGGGGCCACTGAAGCTTTCTTT
NA	TRBV6-5	TRBJ1-1	NA	CASSYGDGVGTEAFF	TGTGCCAGCAGTTACGGCGACGGGGTTGGCACTGAAGCTTTCTTT
NA	TRBV3-1/TRBV3-2	TRBJ2-7	NA	CASSQTGREQYF	TGTGCCAGCAGCCAAACAGGGAGGGAGCAGTACTTC
NA	TRBV6-1	TRBJ1-2	NA	CASSEGLNYGYTF	TGTGCCAGCAGTGAGGGGTTAAACTATGGCTACACCTTC
NA	TRBV7-9	TRBJ1-1	TRBD1	CASSLGQGVGAEAFF	TGTGCCAGCAGCTTAGGGCAGGGGGTCGGCGCTGAAGCTTTCTTT
NA	TRBV7-8	TRBJ1-1	NA	CASSPPMSTEAFF	TGTGCCAGCAGCCCCCCGATGAGCACTGAAGCTTTCTTT
once	TRBV10-3	TRBJ2-3	NA	CAINGETDTQYF	TGTGCCATCAACGGGGAGACAGATACGCAGTATTTT
NA	TRBV29-1	TRBJ2-1	NA	CSVGVKGGYTYNEQFF	TGCAGCGTTGGAGTAAAGGGGGGCTATACCTACAATGAGCAGTTCTTC
NA	TRBV4-3	TRBJ2-3	TRBD2	CASSQERGSTDTQYF	TGCGCCAGCAGCCAAGAGCGGGGGAGCACAGATACGCAGTATTTT
few	TRBV7-8	TRBJ1-6	TRBD1	CASSSSSGGSNSPLHF	TGTGCCAGCAGCTCTAGCTCAGGGGGCTCGAATTCACCCCTCCACTTT
NA	TRBV12-3/TRBV12-4	TRBJ2-5	TRBD2	CASQRGAQETQYF	TGTGCCAGCCAGCGGGGGGCCCAAGAGACCCAGTACTTC
few	TRBV12-3/TRBV12-4	TRBJ2-2	NA	CASSLDSGELFF	TGTGCCAGCAGTTTAGATTCCGGGGAGCTGTTTTTT
NA	TRBV6-2/TRBV6-3	TRBJ1-5	NA	CASTPDLNQPQHF	TGTGCCAGCACCCCTGACCTCAATCAGCCCCAACATTTT
NA	TRBV20-1	TRBJ2-3	NA	CSATTDTQYF	TGCAGTGCTACTACAGATACGCAGTATTTT
once	TRBV6-1	TRBJ1-1	TRBD1	CASSESGGLTEAFF	TGTGCCAGCAGTGAGTCAGGGGGACTTACTGAAGCTTTCTTT
NA	TRBV12-5	TRBJ1-2	TRBD1	CASGSDRESYGYTF	TGTGCTAGTGGATCCGACAGGGAGAGCTATGGCTACACCTTC
NA	TRBV19	TRBJ1-1	NA	CASFNRGSNTEAFF	TGTGCCAGTTTTAACCGGGGCTCGAACACTGAAGCTTTCTTT
NA	TRBV6-4	TRBJ2-2	TRBD2	CASSPQITSVRTGELFF	TGTGCCAGCAGTCCTCAAATCACTAGCGTAAGAACCGGGGAGCTGTTTTTT
NA	TRBV10-3	TRBJ1-3	NA	CAISEVGISGNTIYF	TGTGCCATCAGTGAGGTCGGGATCTCTGGAAACACCATATATTTT
NA	TRBV9	TRBJ2-2	NA	CASSPGTETGELFF	TGTGCCAGCAGCCCAGGGACTGAGACCGGGGAGCTGTTTTTT
NA	TRBV19	TRBJ2-2	TRBD2	CASSPAGLAETGELFF	TGTGCCAGTAGTCCGGCCGGACTAGCGGAGACCGGGGAGCTGTTTTTT
NA	TRBV10-3	TRBJ2-2	TRBD1	CAIRDRGDTGELFF	TGTGCCATCAGAGACAGGGGGGACACCGGGGAGCTGTTTTTT
NA	TRBV15	TRBJ1-3	NA	CATSRDLGGIAAAGNTIYF	TGTGCCACCAGCAGAGATCTCGGGGGAATCGCAGCGGCTGGAAACACCATATATTTT
once	TRBV20-1	TRBJ2-2	NA	CSASRGGNTGELFF	TGCAGTGCTAGTAGGGGGGGTAACACCGGGGAGCTGTTTTTT
NA	TRBV28	TRBJ2-3	TRBD1	CASLETGSTDTQYF	TGTGCCAGCCTGGAGACAGGGAGCACAGATACGCAGTATTTT
NA	TRBV5-8	TRBJ2-3	NA	CASSQQGRGADTQYF	TGTGCCAGCAGTCAACAGGGGAGGGGTGCAGATACGCAGTATTTT